These 12 T cell receptor beta chains came from one sample sequenced in a study of T cells after yellow fever vaccination. A single record per CDR3 protein comes from TCRdb applying MiXCR to the 5' RACE reads. The repertoire has over 110,000 distinct CDR3 sequences, more than 6% of them found once; the top ten carry roughly 0.77%. The source material was CD4+ T cells sorted from PBMCs, sampled 5 days after the yellow fever booster vaccination. These receptors originate from a man aged 25 to 40 who received the YFV17D yellow fever vaccine.

CDR3 nucleotides: TGTGCCTGGATAGTTCCAGGACACGGAATGAACACTGAAGCTTTCTTT. It specifies CAWIVPGHGMNTEAFF. The J gene is TRBJ1-1, the V gene TRBV30, with TRBD1 as a possible D gene (5 bases). This CDR3 has 16 amino acids. CDR1 and CDR2 from the germline V gene are GTSNPN and SVGIG (reference sequence). Trimming pared 4 bases from V and 0 bases from J, leaving 18 bases between.

In this sample, this clonotype turned up many times. DNA for the CDR3: TGCAGTGCTTCCAGGAGCAGGGATACGCAGTATTTT. Protein: CSASRSRDTQYF. The V call is TRBV20-1, the J call TRBJ2-3; no clear D gene. V was shortened by 5 bases and J by 6 bases, with 12 bases between the two germline ends. The CDR3 sequence is 12 residues long. Germline V gene data show CDR1 as DFQATT and CDR2 as SNEGSKA (reference sequence).

This clonotype was found many times. The J gene is TRBJ1-4, the V gene TRBV3-1, with unresolved D. CDR1 LGHDT and CDR2 YNNKEL come from the germline V gene (reference sequence). Trimming took 0 bases from V and 10 from J, leaving 6 bases between them. The CDR3 runs 12 residues. CDR3 residues: CASSQDGGKLFF. As DNA, the CDR3 is TGTGCCAGCAGCCAAGATGGTGGAAAACTGTTTTTT.

This clonotype was found many times. The chain links TRBV5-5 to TRBJ2-2; possible D gene TRBD1, 5 bases. The CDR3 spans 15 residues. The V and J ends lost 5 bases and 1 base respectively, with 12 bases between them. Germline lookup yields CDR1 SGHKS and CDR2 YYEKEE (reference sequence). CDR3 bases: TGTGCCAGCAGTTTCCAGGGCTTGAACACCGGGGAGCTGTTTTTT. Amino acid sequence: CASSFQGLNTGELFF.

This clonotype was observed many times. The chain has TRBV5-6 and TRBJ1-2; D is undetermined. V lost 6 bases and J 4 bases, leaving 16 bases between the germline ends. This CDR3 contains 14 residues. The V gene's germline CDR1 is SGHDT and CDR2 YYEEEE. The CDR3, as DNA: TGTGCCAGCACCCTATGGTGGGAAGGCTATGGCTACACCTTC. Translation: CASTLWWEGYGYTF. Full variable domain (missing parts from reference TRBV5-6 and TRBJ1-2): DAGVTQSPTHLIKTRGQQVTLRCSPKSGHDTVSWYQQALGQGPQFIFQYYEEEERQRGNFPDRFSGHQFPNYSSELNVNALLLGDSALYLCASTLWWEGYGYTFGSGTRLTVV.

The chain carries TRBV20-1 and TRBJ1-3; D remains unclear. The CDR3 extends over 13 amino acids. V was cut by 3 bases and J by 0 bases, with 6 bases left in between. The V gene's germline CDR1 is DFQATT and CDR2 SNEGSKA (reference sequence). CDR3 nucleotides: TGCAGTGCTAGGGCTATCTCTGGAAACACCATATATTTT. Encoded protein: CSARAISGNTIYF.

This clonotype was counted many times. The chain joins TRBV5-1 to TRBJ2-1, with D perhaps matching TRBD1 (6 bases). V was trimmed by 4 bases and J by 5 bases, leaving 13 bases between them. The CDR3 is made up of 14 amino acids. The germline CDR1 and CDR2 sequences are SGHRS and YFSETQ. CDR3 loop: CASSLGAKDNEQFF. CDR3 coding DNA: TGCGCCAGCAGCCTGGGGGCTAAGGACAATGAGCAGTTCTTC.

On this clonotype itself: Possible read error: a much larger clone is one base away. The chain carries TRBV11-1 and TRBJ1-1, with D perhaps matching TRBD1 (5 bases). Germline CDR1 SGHAT, CDR2 FQDESV (reference sequence). This CDR3 is built from 18 residues. This CDR3 is CASTLARTRKNMNTEAFF. The CDR3 bases are TGTGCCAGCACCTTAGCGAGGACACGAAAAAACATGAACACTGAAGCTTTCTTT.

This clonotype came up many times. The genes are TRBV5-1 and TRBJ2-3, with a possible D match to TRBD1 (6 bases). This CDR3 comprises 14 residues. Trimming stripped 0 bases from V and 3 bases from J, with 8 bases between. Germline loops: CDR1 SGHRS, CDR2 YFSETQ. The CDR3 sequence: CASSLEGGTDTQYF. The CDR3 DNA reads TGCGCCAGCAGCTTGGAAGGGGGTACAGATACGCAGTATTTT.

In its sample, this clonotype was seen many times. The chain joins TRBV12-3 or TRBV12-4 to TRBJ2-7, with D maybe TRBD2 (6 bases). Trimming pared 7 bases from V and 4 bases from J, leaving 14 bases between. The CDR3 consists of 13 residues. For the CDR3, the DNA is TGTGCCAGCAACCTTCGCGGGGCATACGAGCAGTACTTC. Translation: CASNLRGAYEQYF.

V usage is TRBV30 and J usage is TRBJ2-5; possibly TRBD2 for D (5 bases). The CDR3 runs to 15 residues. CDR1 is GTSNPN, CDR2 SVGIG, per germline (reference sequence). Trimming removed 4 bases from V and 5 bases from J, with 20 bases in between. DNA for the CDR3: TGTGCCTGGACTTATCACGGGCTCTCGGGGGAGACCCAGTACTTC. Translated, it gives CAWTYHGLSGETQYF.

The chain recombines TRBV7-9 with TRBJ2-5; D remains ambiguous. CDR3 length: 12 amino acids. Germline lookup yields CDR1 SEHNR and CDR2 FQNEAQ (reference sequence). V was pared by 8 bases and J by 0 bases, with 7 bases between. The CDR3 DNA reads TGTGCCAGCGGAGCGAACCAAGAGACCCAGTACTTC. This sequence encodes CASGANQETQYF.